The 25 T cell receptor beta chains in this list originate from one sample, sequenced in a study of blood T cell repertoires in COVID-19. The data were produced by immunoSEQ multiplex PCR, yet TCRdb's version contains in-frame clones alone and is incomplete. The sample has roughly 350,000 clones; around 85% are singletons. The sample was peripheral blood. These receptors all come from a woman aged 18 to 35 with acute or convalescent COVID-19.

The count of this clone is one. This rearrangement joins TRBV14 to TRBJ2-3; 8 nucleotides agree with TRBD2. This CDR3 has 16 residues. The junction had 11 bases not matched to a gene; V was cut back by 3 bases and J by 6 bases. The germline V gene has CDR1 SGHDN and CDR2 FVKESK. CDR3 region: CASSHRRREVADTQYF. The CDR3 nucleotides read TGTGCCAGCAGCCATAGGCGGCGGGAGGTGGCGGATACGCAGTATTTT.

This chain links TRBV24-1 with TRBJ1-1; the D is unclear. Trimming shortened V by 10 bases and J by 3 bases, and 14 bases separated the two germline ends. This CDR3 is built from 13 residues. Germline assignment: CDR1 KGHDR and CDR2 SFDVKD. The DNA of the CDR3 is TGTGCCACGGGAGGGTTAACGGACACTGAAGCTTTCTTT. Translated: CATGGLTDTEAFF.

V and J are TRBV10-3 and TRBJ2-3, with 8 bases that match TRBD1. Germline CDR1 and CDR2: ENHRY and SYGVKD. The V and J ends lost 5 bases and 1 base, in that order; junction bases with no gene match: 2. This CDR3 spans 14 amino acids. The chain's CDR3 is CAISRGQGTDTQYF. The CDR3 DNA is TGTGCCATCAGTCGGGGACAGGGCACAGATACGCAGTATTTT.

The chain recombines TRBV28 with TRBJ1-4; TRBD1 matches at 7 bases. Germline V gene sequence: CDR1 MDHEN, CDR2 SYDVKM. CDR3 size: 14 residues. The ends lost 1 base at V and 7 bases at J; junction bases unmatched: 3. This chain's CDR3 is CASSLSSGGEKLFF. Written as DNA, the CDR3 is TGTGCCAGCAGTTTATCTTCAGGGGGTGAAAAACTGTTTTTT.

This clone was detected a few times. The rearrangement uses TRBV19 and TRBJ2-3; 8 bases agree with TRBD2. J gave up 7 bases and V 0 bases, and 6 bases lay outside the gene matches. The CDR3 consists of 15 residues. The germline V gene has CDR1 LNHDA and CDR2 SQIVND (reference sequence). CDR3 sequence (DNA): TGTGCCAGTAGTATAGATTGGGCGGGAGGAAATACGCAGTATTTT. Its translation: CASSIDWAGGNTQYF.

This clone was observed a few times. The V gene is TRBV5-8, the J gene TRBJ1-1; the match to TRBD1 covers 11 bases. This CDR3 spans 16 amino acids. The V gene's germline CDR1 is SGHTS and CDR2 YDEGEE. V gave up 1 base and J gave up 4 bases; unmatched junction bases: 6. CDR3 DNA: TGTGCCAGCAGCTTGACCCCCGGGACAGGGGGCACTGAAGCTTTCTTT. Amino acid sequence: CASSLTPGTGGTEAFF.

The chain carries TRBV27 and TRBJ2-7; TRBD2 might be the D (5 bases). V was cut by 6 bases and J by 4 bases, with 13 bases left in between. Germline CDR1 reads MNHEY; CDR2 reads SMNVEV (reference sequence). This CDR3 region has 13 residues. CDR3 nucleotide sequence: TGTGCCAGCAGCTCGAGGGAAGGGTACGAGCAGTACTTC. It is translated as CASSSREGYEQYF.

The chain combines TRBV5-1 with TRBJ2-2, with a weak D call TRBD2 (6 bases). Trimming pared 1 base from V and 3 bases from J, leaving 7 bases between. Germline-derived CDR1 and CDR2 are SGHRS and YFSETQ. The CDR3 is 14 amino acids. The CDR3 bases are TGCGCCAGCAGCTTGACGGGAGACACCGGGGAGCTGTTTTTT. Translating gives CASSLTGDTGELFF.

The J gene is TRBJ1-3, the V gene TRBV5-1, with TRBD1 matching over 9 bases. The CDR3 sequence is 14 residues long. V shed 2 bases, J shed 4 bases, and the junction held 1 base outside the gene matches. CDR1 is SGHRS, CDR2 YFSETQ, per germline. This chain's CDR3 is CASSLQGAGNTIYF. Here the CDR3 DNA reads TGCGCCAGCAGCTTACAGGGGGCGGGAAACACCATATATTTT.

The gene calls are TRBV7-3 and TRBJ2-1; D perhaps matches TRBD2 (6 bases). Germline-derived CDR1 and CDR2 are SGHTA and FQGTGA. Trimming left V 5 bases short and J 3 bases short, with 17 bases between. The CDR3 sequence is 16 residues long. The CDR3 nucleotides are TGTGCCAGCAGCCCCCGACAGTCGGGAGACTACAATGAGCAGTTCTTC. It codes for CASSPRQSGDYNEQFF.

This chain connects TRBV19 to TRBJ1-2, with D possibly being TRBD1 (6 bases). Trimming left V 6 bases short and J 2 bases short, with 19 bases between. The CDR3 contains 16 residues. Germline CDR1 is LNHDA and CDR2 is SQIVND (reference sequence). The CDR3 coding sequence is TGTGCCAGTAGAAAACAGGGCCTGAACTCGAACTATGGCTACACCTTC. It specifies CASRKQGLNSNYGYTF.

V usage is TRBV5-1 and J usage is TRBJ1-1; tentative D call: TRBD1 (6 bases). V was pared by 6 bases and J by 6 bases, with 18 bases between. The germline V gene encodes CDR1 SGHRS and CDR2 YFSETQ. This CDR3 comprises 14 residues. DNA for the CDR3: TGCGCCAGCAACCGGGACACATTCAGCCCTGAAGCTTTCTTT. Its translation: CASNRDTFSPEAFF. The variable domain in full, completed from reference TRBV5-1 and TRBJ1-1, reads KAGVTQTPRYLIKTRGQQVTLSCSPISGHRSVSWYQQTPGQGLQFLFEYFSETQRNKGNFPGRFSGRQFSNSRSEMNVSTLELGDSALYLCASNRDTFSPEAFFGQGTRLTVV.

The chain joins TRBV5-4 to TRBJ1-3; TRBD1 matches 7 bases. Germline lookup yields CDR1 SGHNT and CDR2 YYREEE (reference sequence). Trimming took 4 bases from V and 0 from J; bases not matched to a gene: 7. The CDR3 loop spans 16 amino acids. CDR3 protein: CASSRGQTFSGNTIYF. The CDR3 DNA sequence: TGTGCCAGCAGCAGGGGACAGACCTTCTCTGGAAACACCATATATTTT.

The rearrangement uses TRBV12-3 or TRBV12-4 and TRBJ2-7; 8 nucleotides align to TRBD2. J was trimmed by 6 bases and V by 4 bases; bases with no gene match: 5. The CDR3 loop spans 13 amino acids. DNA of the CDR3: TGTGCCAGCAGTTCTAGCGGGCCCTTCGAGCAGTACTTC. It specifies CASSSSGPFEQYF.

The chain links TRBV9 to TRBJ1-6; 8 nucleotides agree with TRBD1. The V and J ends lost 0 bases and 9 bases, in that order; junction bases with no gene match: 2. The CDR3 extends over 14 amino acids. Germline loops: CDR1 SGDLS, CDR2 YYNGEE. Here the CDR3 DNA reads TGTGCCAGCAGCGTAGAACAGGGGGGTTCACCCCTCCACTTT. It specifies CASSVEQGGSPLHF.

This clone was observed a single time. V and J are TRBV19 and TRBJ1-6; 7 bases match TRBD1. Germline trimming cut 9 bases from V and 9 bases from J; bases unmatched to any gene: 8. The CDR3 runs 13 residues. Germline V gives CDR1 LNHDA, CDR2 SQIVND (reference sequence). The CDR3 sequence: CASGTADISPLHF. For the CDR3, the DNA is TGTGCCAGCGGGACAGCGGATATTTCACCCCTCCACTTT.

This clone has a single count. The rearrangement links TRBV24-1 to TRBJ2-1; 14 bases agree with TRBD2. The germline V gene encodes CDR1 KGHDR and CDR2 SFDVKD. The CDR3 is made up of 17 amino acids. The V and J ends lost 2 bases and 9 bases, in that order; junction bases with no gene match: 8. The CDR3 reads CATSDSTRGLAGAEQFF. The CDR3 nucleotides read TGTGCCACCAGTGATTCCACCAGGGGACTAGCGGGAGCTGAGCAGTTCTTC.

The chain employs TRBV19 and TRBJ2-1; weak D call: TRBD1 (5 bases). Between the trimmed V and J ends, which lost 3 bases and 5 bases, there was a span of 17 bases. The CDR3 spans 16 residues. In germline, CDR1 is LNHDA, CDR2 SQIVND (reference sequence). DNA for the CDR3: TGTGCCAGTAGTATCCGCTGGACGCAGGGCGACAATGAGCAGTTCTTC. Its translation: CASSIRWTQGDNEQFF.

J is TRBJ1-2 and V is TRBV15; D unresolved. CDR1 and CDR2 from the germline V gene are LNHNV and YYDKDF (reference sequence). The CDR3 has 14 residues. V dropped 2 bases and J dropped 8 bases, with 15 bases sitting between them. CDR3 residues: CATSRISPSGGYTF. In DNA, the CDR3 is TGTGCCACCAGCAGAATAAGCCCCTCCGGGGGCTACACCTTC.

The chain joins TRBV19 to TRBJ2-1, with 9 bases aligning to TRBD1. CDR1 and CDR2 (germline): LNHDA, SQIVND (reference sequence). Losses at the gene ends were 7 bases for V and 7 bases for J; bases not matched to a gene: 14. The CDR3 contains 16 residues. In DNA form, the CDR3 reads TGTGCCAGTATGGGGTACGGGACAGGGAGGGATAATGAGCAGTTCTTC. This encodes CASMGYGTGRDNEQFF.

The rearrangement uses TRBV9 and TRBJ1-2; D call uncertain. V lost 0 bases, J lost 3 bases, and 9 bases lay in between. CDR3 length equals 14 residues. CDR1 and CDR2 from the germline V gene are SGDLS and YYNGEE. CDR3 sequence reads: CASSVAGGDYGYTF. The CDR3 DNA is TGTGCCAGCAGCGTAGCCGGCGGCGACTATGGCTACACCTTC.

The rearrangement uses TRBV2 and TRBJ1-6; possibly TRBD1 for D (6 bases). V was pared by 8 bases and J by 5 bases, with 16 bases between. This CDR3 is built from 15 residues. From germline, CDR1 is SNHLY and CDR2 FYNNEI. As DNA, the CDR3 is TGTGCCAGCCTCGAGGGGGATATTGATAATTCACCCCTCCACTTT. Its translation: CASLEGDIDNSPLHF.

This rearrangement joins TRBV29-1 to TRBJ1-6, with 9 bases that match TRBD1. The trim removed 0 bases at V and 10 bases at J, leaving 10 bases unmatched. The CDR3 runs to 16 residues. In germline, CDR1 is SQVTM, CDR2 ANQGSEA. CDR3 sequence (DNA): TGCAGCGTTGAAGACCCCCCGGGACAGGGAGACTCACCCCTCCACTTT. Protein: CSVEDPPGQGDSPLHF.

On this clone itself: In the same sample, other DNA sequences code for this CDR3. V usage is TRBV9 and J usage is TRBJ1-3, with D possibly matching TRBD1 (6 bases). V gave up 0 bases and J gave up 4 bases, with 11 bases separating them. This CDR3 comprises 15 residues. Germline values: CDR1 SGDLS, CDR2 YYNGEE. This CDR3 is CASSVGQGLGNTIYF. In nucleotides, the CDR3 is TGTGCCAGCAGCGTAGGTCAGGGGCTAGGAAACACCATATATTTT.

As concerns this clone: A junction boundary mismatches the germline segment, possibly from a read error. This sequence joins TRBV5-4 and TRBJ2-3; 7 bases fit TRBD1. The CDR3 runs 14 residues. Germline assignment: CDR1 SGHNT and CDR2 YYREEE (reference sequence). CDR3 bases: TGTGTCAGCAGCTACGGACAGGCCACAGATACGCAGTATTTT. Amino acids: CVSSYGQATDTQYF.